One sample yielded the 30 T cell receptor beta chains listed below, sequenced in a study of beta chain features in type 1 diabetes (dated by TCRdb to the late 2010s). Study-level results and caveats: Type 1 diabetes patients showed a moderate but significant shortening of TCRB CDR3 length in all four CD4+ subsets.

Antigens of these TCRs are unknown. Receptors were amplified or captured by the immunoSEQ multiplex PCR assay. All of the isolated RNA was reverse transcribed with the High Capacity cDNA Reverse Transcription Kit, so expressed TCRB transcripts were sequenced. TCRdb limited this immuneACCESS table to in-frame rearrangements with V and J called. A share of clones is missing; checked studies link under half to unresolved V genes, and the rest is unexplained. The sample table records roughly 150,000 clones; almost 65% of these occur just once. Jointly, the top ten make up around 0.096% of the sample. The sequenced sample consisted of naive CD4+ T cells from blood. According to the study, the label for this sample's cell subset or site signals: true naive CD4+ T cells. Receptors originate from a man younger than 40 with type 1 diabetes.

This chain joins TRBV29-1 and TRBJ2-3, with 12 bases that match TRBD1. Germline trimming cut 7 bases from V and 4 bases from J; bases unmatched to any gene: 6. The CDR3 contains 14 residues. Germline V gene data show CDR1 as SQVTM and CDR2 as ANQGSEA. The DNA of the CDR3 is TGCAGCGGGGGGACAGGGGGCCTCGCAGATACGCAGTATTTT. It is translated as CSGGTGGLADTQYF.

The V gene is TRBV25-1, the J gene TRBJ2-3, with 10 bases fitting TRBD2. Unmatched junction bases numbered 9, after V lost 3 bases and J lost 0 bases. The CDR3 is 18 residues long. Germline CDR1 and CDR2: MGHDK and SYGVNS. CDR3 bases: TGTGCCAGCAGTGAGAGAGATAGCGGGGGGCAAAGCACAGATACGCAGTATTTT. Translation gives CASSERDSGGQSTDTQYF.

CDR3 sequence: CASSPLDDTQYF. The CDR3 nucleotides are TGTGCCAGCAGTCCCCTTGACGATACGCAGTATTTT. J is TRBJ2-3 and V is TRBV28; D is unresolved. The V and J ends lost 5 bases and 6 bases respectively, with 9 bases between them. This CDR3 region has 12 residues. Per germline, CDR1 MDHEN and CDR2 SYDVKM.

The rearrangement uses TRBV11-2 and TRBJ2-3; unclear D gene. With 0 bases removed from V and 1 base from J, the gap between germline ends came to 5 bases. Germline values: CDR1 SGHAT, CDR2 FQNNGV. This CDR3 has 14 residues. Here the CDR3 DNA reads TGTGCCAGCAGCTTAGATCACGGCACAGATACGCAGTATTTT. It yields the protein CASSLDHGTDTQYF.

V is TRBV7-2 and J is TRBJ2-5; no definite D call. Germline V gives CDR1 SGHTA, CDR2 FQGNSA. The CDR3 contains 12 residues. The V end lost 6 bases, the J end lost 4 bases, and 9 bases lay between the germline ends. CDR3 amino acids: CASRQIRETQYF. DNA for the CDR3: TGTGCCAGCAGACAGATCCGAGAGACCCAGTACTTC.

The rearrangement joins TRBV18 to TRBJ2-1; TRBD1 might be the D (5 bases). Looked up from germline, CDR1 is KGHSH and CDR2 is LQKENI. V lost 2 bases to trimming and J lost 2 bases, with 13 bases between them. The CDR3 length is 16 residues. The CDR3 loop reads CASSPLSPGTYNEQFF. The CDR3 DNA follows: TGTGCCAGCTCACCATTGTCCCCAGGGACCTACAATGAGCAGTTCTTC.

About this clone itself: The identical CDR3 is also encoded by other nucleotide sequences in the sample. The gene calls are TRBV29-1 and TRBJ2-1; 7 bases map to TRBD1. Germline V gives CDR1 SQVTM, CDR2 ANQGSEA. J gave up 4 bases and V 6 bases, and 3 bases lay outside the gene matches. CDR3 length: 12 residues. The CDR3 sequence: CSVGTDYNEQFF. CDR3 nucleotides: TGCAGCGTAGGGACAGATTACAATGAGCAGTTCTTC.

This clone has a handful of counts. The chain couples TRBV9 to TRBJ1-2, with D tentatively TRBD1 (5 bases). V gave up 0 bases and J gave up 8 bases, with 14 bases separating them. The germline CDR1 and CDR2 sequences are SGDLS and YYNGEE. CDR3 length: 14 amino acids. CDR3 bases: TGTGCCAGCAGCGTAGGGTTGGTCGGGACCGGCTACACCTTC. This gives the protein CASSVGLVGTGYTF.

This clone was observed a handful of times. The chain is built from TRBV7-2 and TRBJ2-3, with 7 bases that match TRBD2. The CDR3 is made up of 14 amino acids. Unmatched junction bases numbered 5, after V lost 7 bases and J lost 1 base. CDR1 is SGHTA and CDR2 is FQGNSA in the germline V gene. In DNA form, the CDR3 reads TGTGCCAGCAAAAGGAGCGGGGGCACAGATACGCAGTATTTT. Its protein is CASKRSGGTDTQYF.

The chain joins TRBV9 to TRBJ2-7; unclear D gene. Germline loops: CDR1 SGDLS, CDR2 YYNGEE. Trimming removed 3 bases at V and 7 bases at J, with 14 bases between. CDR3 length: 13 residues. The CDR3 bases are TGTGCCAGCAGCGAGGCCCCCTATCTGGAGCAGTACTTC. Translated: CASSEAPYLEQYF.

This clone has just a few counts. V and J are TRBV30 and TRBJ2-3; D may be TRBD2 (5 bases). Trimming stripped 1 base from V and 3 bases from J, with 11 bases between. Per germline, CDR1 GTSNPN and CDR2 SVGIG (reference sequence). The CDR3 extends over 14 amino acids. The CDR3 loop is CAWSGPAATDTQYF. DNA for the CDR3: TGTGCCTGGAGTGGCCCAGCGGCGACAGATACGCAGTATTTT.

The rearrangement uses TRBV14 and TRBJ2-1; a weak D match, TRBD1 (6 bases). V dropped 4 bases and J dropped 11 bases, with 15 bases sitting between them. The CDR3 contains 13 residues. Germline V gene lookup returns CDR1 SGHDN and CDR2 FVKESK. The CDR3 loop is CASSLETRDKQFF. The CDR3 DNA reads TGTGCCAGCAGCCTGGAAACCAGGGACAAGCAGTTCTTC.

The chain recombines TRBV30 with TRBJ2-7; possible D gene TRBD1, 6 bases. Germline CDR1 GTSNPN, CDR2 SVGIG (reference sequence). This CDR3 contains 14 residues. With 2 bases removed from V and 9 bases from J, the gap between germline ends came to 20 bases. DNA of the CDR3: TGTGCCTGGAGTACCACCGACAGGCCCCTTGGGCAGTACTTC. Translation: CAWSTTDRPLGQYF.

This clone was observed a few times. The CDR3 reads CASSKQGDTDTQYF. The CDR3 DNA follows: TGTGCCAGCAGTAAGCAGGGGGACACAGATACGCAGTATTTT. The J gene is TRBJ2-3, the V gene TRBV6-1; 7 bases match TRBD1. V trimming: 5 bases; J trimming: 2 bases; junction bases outside the gene matches: 4. The CDR3 has 14 amino acids. Germline loops: CDR1 MNHNS, CDR2 SASEGT.

V is TRBV14 and J is TRBJ2-1, with no clear D. Trimming shortened V by 4 bases and J by 8 bases, and 12 bases separated the two germline ends. This CDR3 comprises 13 residues. Germline CDR1 and CDR2: SGHDN and FVKESK. This chain's CDR3 is CASSRYSPHEQFF. For the CDR3, the DNA is TGTGCCAGCAGCCGGTATAGTCCCCATGAGCAGTTCTTC.

This clone was observed a few times. The chain recombines TRBV10-3 with TRBJ1-1; the D is unclear. Trimming pared 3 bases from V and 3 bases from J, leaving 11 bases between. Germline CDR1 and CDR2: ENHRY and SYGVKD. The length of the CDR3 is 14 residues. The CDR3 loop is CAISDQGRDTEAFF. DNA for the CDR3: TGTGCCATCAGTGACCAAGGACGGGACACTGAAGCTTTCTTT.

The chain couples TRBV29-1 to TRBJ2-7, with 13 bases identical to TRBD2. CDR3 length: 16 amino acids. From germline, CDR1 is SQVTM and CDR2 ANQGSEA. The CDR3 region has the DNA TGCATTCCCGAGGGGACTAGCGGGGCGCACTCCTACGAGCAGTACTTC. As protein: CIPEGTSGAHSYEQYF.

The rearrangement uses TRBV7-2 and TRBJ1-6; 7 nucleotides agree with TRBD1. CDR3 size: 15 residues. In germline, CDR1 is SGHTA, CDR2 FQGNSA. V shed 4 bases and J 7 bases; nucleotides not matched to a gene: 7. CDR3 residues: CASSSSGTANSPLHF. CDR3 nucleotide sequence: TGTGCCAGCAGCTCCTCCGGGACAGCCAATTCACCCCTCCACTTT.

As concerns this clone: The same CDR3 arises from other DNA sequences in this sample as well. The J gene is TRBJ2-2, the V gene TRBV30; D is ambiguous. The germline CDR1 and CDR2 sequences are GTSNPN and SVGIG (reference sequence). This CDR3 comprises 11 residues. V gave up 0 bases and J gave up 4 bases, with 0 bases separating them. The CDR3 spells CAWSVTGELFF. Here the CDR3 DNA reads TGTGCCTGGAGTGTCACCGGGGAGCTGTTTTTT.

The rearrangement uses TRBV12-5 and TRBJ2-1; 9 nucleotides line up with TRBD1. Germline V gene lookup returns CDR1 LGHNT and CDR2 FRNRAP. J was trimmed by 7 bases and V by 6 bases; bases with no gene match: 7. The CDR3 has 14 residues. The CDR3 bases are TGTGCTAGTGGAAGTGGGACAGGGTTAAATGAGCAGTTCTTC. Amino acids: CASGSGTGLNEQFF.

This clone was seen only once. This sequence joins TRBV7-2 and TRBJ2-7; TRBD1 matches 10 bases. Germline CDR1 is SGHTA and CDR2 is FQGNSA. The CDR3 is 15 residues long. Trimming cost V 0 bases and J 5 bases; bases outside gene matches: 4. In DNA form, the CDR3 reads TGTGCCAGCAGCTTAGCCCCGGGACAGGGGCACGAGCAGTACTTC. Amino acids: CASSLAPGQGHEQYF.

The chain joins TRBV9 to TRBJ1-1; D gene unclear. The CDR3 has 11 amino acids. Trimming removed 4 bases at V and 6 bases at J, with 7 bases between. Germline V gene lookup returns CDR1 SGDLS and CDR2 YYNGEE. CDR3 sequence: CASSSGAEAFF. In DNA form, the CDR3 reads TGTGCCAGCAGCTCAGGCGCTGAAGCTTTCTTT.

This clone was recorded only once. Within the sample, other DNA sequences also encode this same CDR3. CDR3 loop: CASSFDYEQYF. The CDR3 bases are TGTGCCAGCAGCTTTGACTACGAGCAGTACTTC. The V call is TRBV7-9, the J call TRBJ2-7; D unresolved. V was pared by 3 bases and J by 3 bases, with 3 bases between. Germline lookup yields CDR1 SEHNR and CDR2 FQNEAQ (reference sequence). This CDR3 has 11 amino acids.

The table lists this clone with a few counts. The V call is TRBV7-2, the J call TRBJ2-3, with 8 bases identical to TRBD2. Germline CDR1 SGHTA, CDR2 FQGNSA. J lost 2 bases, V lost 5 bases, and 9 bases had no gene match. CDR3 size: 16 residues. CDR3 sequence: CASSTGSGGTTDTQYF. As DNA, the CDR3 is TGTGCCAGCAGCACCGGGAGCGGGGGAACCACAGATACGCAGTATTTT. Full variable domain (outside the CDR3, taken from reference TRBV7-2 and TRBJ2-3): GAGVSQSPSNKVTEKGKDVELRCDPISGHTALYWYRQSLGQGLEFLIYFQGNSAPDKSGLPSDRFSAERTGGSVSTLTIQRTQQEDSAVYLCASSTGSGGTTDTQYFGPGTRLTVL.

V is TRBV11-2 and J is TRBJ1-5; D gene uncertain. The CDR3 contains 13 residues. V lost 5 bases and J lost 5, with 10 bases in between. Germline V gene data show CDR1 as SGHAT and CDR2 as FQNNGV. Written as DNA, the CDR3 is TGTGCCAGCAGCCCTCAGGAGGATCAGCCCCAGCATTTT. Amino acid sequence: CASSPQEDQPQHF.

This rearrangement joins TRBV6-5 to TRBJ2-5; perhaps TRBD1 as D (5 bases). The germline gives CDR1 MNHEY, CDR2 SVGAGI. V dropped 1 base and J dropped 0 bases, with 9 bases sitting between them. The CDR3 spans 15 residues. CDR3 sequence reads: CASSYYDRYQETQYF. Here the CDR3 DNA reads TGTGCCAGCAGTTACTACGACAGATACCAAGAGACCCAGTACTTC.

Comments on this clone: This specimen includes other DNA sequences encoding the same CDR3. The V and J genes are TRBV30 and TRBJ1-1; TRBD1 agrees at 8 bases. Germline assignment: CDR1 GTSNPN and CDR2 SVGIG (reference sequence). V dropped 2 bases and J dropped 5; count of bases not matched to a gene: 1. The CDR3 sequence is 12 residues long. The CDR3 loop reads CAWSRQGTEAFF. As DNA, the CDR3 is TGTGCCTGGAGTAGACAGGGGACTGAAGCTTTCTTT. The whole variable domain, filled in from reference TRBV30 and TRBJ1-1, reads SQTIHQWPATLVQPVGSPLSLECTVEGTSNPNLYWYRQAAGRGLQLLFYSVGIGQISSEVPQNLSASRPQDRQFILSSKKLLLSDSGFYLCAWSRQGTEAFFGQGTRLTVV.

This chain links TRBV4-2 with TRBJ1-1; 8 nucleotides align to TRBD1. V lost 0 bases, J lost 11 bases, and 5 bases stayed unmatched. The CDR3 consists of 13 residues. In germline, CDR1 is LGHNA, CDR2 YNFKEQ. CDR3 amino acids: CASSQDGQGVAFF. CDR3 coding DNA: TGTGCCAGCAGCCAAGACGGACAGGGAGTGGCTTTCTTT.

The rearrangement uses TRBV7-9 and TRBJ2-1, with D perhaps TRBD1 or TRBD2 (5 bases each). The germline V and J ends were trimmed by 5 bases and 10 bases, with 15 bases remaining between them. The CDR3 totals 13 residues. CDR1 SEHNR and CDR2 FQNEAQ come from the germline V gene (reference sequence). The DNA for the CDR3 is TGTGCCAGCAGCCCGGGACCCCTCAGGGAGCAGTTCTTC. Its translation is CASSPGPLREQFF.

This clone was found a few times. The CDR3 nucleotides are TGTGCCAGCAGTAAGGACAGGTCAAGGACGAACACCGGGGAGCTGTTTTTT. Its translation: CASSKDRSRTNTGELFF. The chain carries TRBV2 and TRBJ2-2; 7 bases agree with TRBD1. The J segment lost 0 bases and the V segment lost 5 bases, leaving 9 bases of the junction unmatched. Germline loops: CDR1 SNHLY, CDR2 FYNNEI. This CDR3 comprises 17 residues.